This T cell receptor beta chain was identified in a study of T cells after posttransplantation cyclophosphamide. Treatment was busulfan-fludarabine conditioning, a marrow graft, and cyclophosphamide on days +3 and +4. This CDR3 region has 16 residues. Trimming took 2 bases from V and 2 from J; bases not matched to a gene: 2. Germline V gene data show CDR1 as SEHNR and CDR2 as FQNEAQ (reference sequence). Generated by immunoSEQ multiplex PCR, the TCRdb table keeps only in-frame clones and is missing some. Among around 8,000 clones listed, 85% to 90% were seen once. J is TRBJ2-1 and V is TRBV7-9, with TRBD2 identical over 11 bases. Here the sequenced sample was CD4+ T cells sorted from blood, taken 1404 days after allogeneic stem cell transplant with posttransplant cyclophosphamide. This clonotype was obtained from a female patient aged 50 to 60 who received an allogeneic stem cell transplant from a related donor, was CMV-positive, and had no GVHD. Some T cells may be supplied by the graft donor. CDR3 nucleotides: TGTGCCAGCAGCTTATCACTAGCGGGAGCCTACAATGAGCAGTTCTTC. This encodes CASSLSLAGAYNEQFF.